The rows below give T cell receptor beta chains drawn from one sample of a study of breast tumors, draining lymph nodes, adjacent tissues. MiXCR, run by TCRdb on the multiplex PCR reads, gives a single entry per CDR3 protein. The sample consists of 90,000 to 120,000 distinct CDR3 sequences, around 21% of them appearing once. The sample comprised axillary lymph node tissue. All receptors derive from a female donor with breast cancer. Some clones in this sample may be carry-over from other donors' samples. CDR3s include the opening cysteine and the closing phenylalanine or tryptophan. Fields, in order: CDR3 length, J gene, V gene, D gene, clone size, CDR3 protein, CDR3 DNA. D genes are given only for firm matches. Some rows have no size entry. The others give once, few or many, or a class for an expanded clone.

12 | TRBJ1-2 | TRBV5-6 | TRBD1 | many | CASAGTGGLVAF | TGTGCCAGCGCCGGGACAGGGGGCCTTGTAGCCTTC
12 | TRBJ2-7 | TRBV20-1 | . | many | CSAIGETYEQYF | TGCAGTGCTATAGGAGAGACCTACGAGCAGTACTTC
15 | TRBJ1-2 | TRBV18 | TRBD1 | . | CASSPDTQGLGGYTF | TGTGCCAGCTCACCTGACACACAGGGGCTCGGTGGCTACACCTTC
13 | TRBJ2-7 | TRBV20-1 | . | many | CSASSSSSYEQYF | TGCAGTGCTAGTTCGTCGAGCTCCTACGAGCAGTACTTC
14 | TRBJ2-7 | TRBV2 | . | few | CASKVGSGDYEQYF | TGTGCCAGCAAGGTTGGCAGCGGCGACTACGAGCAGTACTTC
13 | TRBJ1-6 | TRBV11-2 | . | many | CASSTMSGSPLHF | TGTGCCAGCAGCACAATGTCTGGTTCACCCCTCCACTTT
14 | TRBJ1-1 | TRBV7-7 | . | . | CASTPYQGPTEAFF | TGTGCCAGCACGCCGTATCAGGGACCCACTGAAGCTTTCTTT
15 | TRBJ1-2 | TRBV6-1 | . | many | CASSELWMGDYGYTF | TGTGCCAGCAGTGAATTATGGATGGGGGACTATGGCTACACCTTC
14 | TRBJ2-7 | TRBV19 | . | many | CASSHRTARTEQYF | TGTGCCAGTAGCCATCGGACGGCCCGAACCGAGCAGTACTTC
16 | TRBJ2-6 | TRBV7-9 | . | many | CASSLAYRAGANVLTF | TGTGCCAGCAGCTTAGCCTACAGGGCCGGGGCCAACGTCCTGACTTTC
13 | TRBJ2-5 | TRBV10-3 | . | many | CAISESMDETQYF | TGTGCCATCAGTGAGTCCATGGATGAGACCCAGTACTTC
16 | TRBJ1-5 | TRBV19 | TRBD1 | many | CASSTNRDRGGQPQHF | TGTGCCAGTAGTACGAACCGGGACAGGGGTGGTCAGCCCCAGCATTTT
15 | TRBJ2-2 | TRBV7-9 | TRBD2 | many | CASSFDGLAGGELFF | TGTGCCAGCAGCTTTGACGGACTAGCGGGGGGGGAGCTGTTTTTT
16 | TRBJ2-5 | TRBV18 | . | few | CASSPMDFTLQETQYF | TGTGCCAGCTCGCCCATGGACTTCACCCTCCAAGAGACCCAGTACTTC
14 | TRBJ2-7 | TRBV19 | TRBD1 | many | CASNRGTGAYEQYF | TGTGCCAGTAATCGCGGGACAGGAGCCTACGAGCAGTACTTC
16 | TRBJ1-3 | TRBV19 | . | many | CASSGQGRYSGNTIYF | TGTGCCAGTAGTGGCCAGGGGCGGTACTCTGGAAACACCATATATTTT
14 | TRBJ2-7 | TRBV20-1 | . | . | CSAGGYGSPYEQYF | TGCAGTGCTGGAGGTTATGGGAGTCCCTACGAGCAGTACTTC
14 | TRBJ1-2 | TRBV29-1 | TRBD1 | many | CSVPSQQGAEGYTF | TGCAGCGTCCCCTCCCAACAGGGGGCTGAGGGCTACACCTTC
15 | TRBJ1-6 | TRBV9 | . | many | CASSVGVQANSPLHF | TGTGCCAGCAGCGTAGGGGTACAGGCAAATTCACCCCTCCACTTT
17 | TRBJ1-5 | TRBV7-8 | . | many | CASSLRGGAYSNQPQHF | TGTGCCAGCAGCTTACGAGGGGGGGCCTATAGCAATCAGCCCCAGCATTTT
16 | TRBJ2-2 | TRBV5-1 | TRBD2 | few | CASSLILAGGTGELFF | TGCGCCAGCAGCTTAATCCTAGCGGGGGGCACCGGGGAGCTGTTTTTT
13 | TRBJ2-3 | TRBV12-3/TRBV12-4 | . | many | CASNPSSTDTQYF | TGTGCCAGCAACCCTTCTAGCACAGATACGCAGTATTTT
15 | TRBJ1-2 | TRBV30 | . | many | CAWSVGGRGTYGYTF | TGTGCCTGGAGTGTGGGGGGGCGCGGAACGTATGGCTACACCTTC
15 | TRBJ1-2 | TRBV7-8 | . | many | CASSLESRDSRGYTF | TGTGCCAGCAGCTTAGAGTCTCGGGATTCTAGGGGCTACACCTTC
17 | TRBJ1-6 | TRBV6-9 | TRBD1 | . | CASSPPGQGYYNSPPHF | TGTGCCAGCAGTCCACCGGGACAGGGATACTATAATTCACCCCCCCACTTT
13 | TRBJ1-2 | TRBV2 | TRBD1 | many | CASSDLTGPGYTF | TGTGCCAGCAGTGATTTGACAGGGCCTGGCTACACCTTC
16 | TRBJ2-3 | TRBV5-1 | . | many | CASSLAAGTLTDTQYF | TGCGCCAGCAGCTTGGCTGCGGGGACCCTCACAGATACGCAGTATTTT
14 | TRBJ2-1 | TRBV2 | TRBD1 | many | CASSRTGVANEQFF | TGTGCCAGCAGCAGGACAGGGGTGGCGAATGAGCAGTTCTTC
15 | TRBJ2-7 | TRBV20-1 | . | many | CSARNRPDPSYEQYF | TGCAGTGCTAGAAATCGACCGGACCCCTCCTACGAGCAGTACTTC
15 | TRBJ2-1 | TRBV28 | . | . | CASSDPGLGLNEQFF | TGTGCCAGCAGCGATCCCGGATTGGGGCTAAATGAGCAGTTCTTC
15 | TRBJ1-5 | TRBV9 | . | many | CASSGTVLSNQPQHF | TGTGCCAGCAGCGGGACAGTCTTAAGCAATCAGCCCCAGCATTTT
15 | TRBJ1-6 | TRBV7-9 | . | many | CASSLAWGPNSPLHF | TGTGCCAGCAGCTTAGCGTGGGGGCCCAATTCACCCCTCCACTTT
16 | TRBJ1-3 | TRBV10-3 | . | many | CAISVADGGSGNTIYF | TGTGCCATCAGTGTGGCTGACGGTGGGTCTGGAAACACCATATATTTT
15 | TRBJ2-3 | TRBV27 | . | . | CASSLYSARTDTKYF | TGTGCCAGCAGTTTATATTCAGCCCGCACAGATACGAAGTATTTT
18 | TRBJ2-7 | TRBV6-4 | TRBD2 | many | CASSDCREGLEGAYEQYF | TGTGCCAGCAGTGACTGCAGGGAGGGACTAGAGGGAGCCTACGAGCAGTACTTC
16 | TRBJ2-1 | TRBV9 | . | many | CASSKRGDRGVNEQFF | TGTGCCAGCAGCAAGCGGGGGGACAGGGGAGTGAATGAGCAGTTCTTC
16 | TRBJ2-5 | TRBV4-1 | . | many | CASSQALGGYQETQYF | TGCGCCAGCAGCCAAGCCCTAGGAGGGTACCAAGAGACCCAGTACTTC
15 | TRBJ2-1 | TRBV3-1 | . | few | CASSQALVGHNEQFF | TGTGCCAGCAGCCAAGCCCTAGTAGGACACAATGAGCAGTTCTTC
15 | TRBJ2-1 | TRBV19 | TRBD2 | . | CASRGERGPYNEQFF | TGTGCCAGTAGAGGTGAGCGGGGTCCCTACAATGAGCAGTTCTTC
15 | TRBJ2-7 | TRBV10-3 | . | many | CAISEREVPYDEQYF | TGTGCCATCAGTGAGAGAGAGGTACCCTATGACGAGCAGTACTTC
16 | TRBJ1-1 | TRBV5-8 | TRBD1 | . | CASSLITGALETEAFF | TGTGCCAGCAGCTTGATAACAGGGGCCCTGGAGACTGAAGCTTTCTTT
17 | TRBJ1-6 | TRBV4-1 | TRBD1 | many | CASSQSVGTGVNSPLHF | TGCGCCAGCAGCCAATCAGTAGGGACAGGAGTAAATTCACCCCTCCACTTT
11 | TRBJ2-5 | TRBV6-2/TRBV6-3 | TRBD2 | many | CASSTGLAGAF | TGTGCCAGCAGTACGGGACTAGCGGGGGCCTTC
16 | TRBJ1-6 | TRBV4-1 | . | many | CASSPLWLGGNSPLHF | TGCGCCAGCAGCCCCCTTTGGTTGGGTGGGAATTCACCCCTCCACTTT
14 | TRBJ2-7 | TRBV12-3/TRBV12-4 | . | many | CASSLTASSYEQYF | TGTGCCAGCAGTTTAACAGCTAGCTCCTACGAGCAGTACTTC
14 | TRBJ1-5 | TRBV12-3/TRBV12-4 | . | many | CASSTNQGFQPQHF | TGTGCCAGCAGTACAAACCAGGGGTTTCAGCCCCAGCATTTT
15 | TRBJ2-5 | TRBV5-1 | TRBD1 | many | CASSLIGTGQETQYF | TGCGCCAGCAGCCTGATTGGGACAGGCCAAGAGACCCAGTACTTC
18 | TRBJ2-4 | TRBV14 | . | . | CASSQDWKGEVTKNIQYF | TGTGCCAGCAGCCAAGATTGGAAGGGGGAGGTAACCAAAAACATTCAGTACTTC
17 | TRBJ2-2 | TRBV27 | TRBD2 | . | CASSFSGGRGNTGELFF | TGTGCCAGCAGTTTTAGCGGGGGTCGAGGAAACACCGGGGAGCTGTTTTTT
14 | TRBJ2-7 | TRBV19 | . | many | CASSLAGTSYEQYF | TGTGCCAGCAGCTTAGCCGGGACCTCCTACGAGCAGTACTTC